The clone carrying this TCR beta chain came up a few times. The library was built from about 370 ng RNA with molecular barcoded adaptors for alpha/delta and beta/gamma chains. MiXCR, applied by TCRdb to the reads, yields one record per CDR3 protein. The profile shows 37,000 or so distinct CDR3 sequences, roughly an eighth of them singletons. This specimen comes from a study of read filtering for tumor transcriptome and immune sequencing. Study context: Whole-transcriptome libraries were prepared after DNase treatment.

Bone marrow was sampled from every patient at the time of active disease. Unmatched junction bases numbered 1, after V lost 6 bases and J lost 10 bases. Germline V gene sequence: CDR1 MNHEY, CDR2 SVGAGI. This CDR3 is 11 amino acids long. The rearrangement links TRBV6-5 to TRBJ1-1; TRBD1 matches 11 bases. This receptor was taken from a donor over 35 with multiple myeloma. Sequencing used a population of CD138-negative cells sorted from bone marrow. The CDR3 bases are TGTGCCAGCAGGGACAGGGGGCGAGCTTTCTTT. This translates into CASRDRGRAFF.